This T cell receptor beta chain stems from a study of T-cell reconstitution after alpha-beta-depleted transplantation in children. Turning to this clonotype: Its antigen is currently unknown.

Overall study results and limits: T-cell numbers and diversity one year post-transplant derived largely from freshly generated T cells.

Unique molecular identifiers were incorporated into the prepared TCRbeta library. TCRdb recomputed calls from the PCR reads with MiXCR, one row per CDR3 protein. The data show just over 950,000 distinct CDR3 sequences, with roughly 29% seen just once and roughly 31% held by the top ten. This sample comprised PBMCs, mostly from graft donor cells, obtained 360 days after TCRalphabeta/CD19-depleted stem cell transplant. This sequence was found in a boy under two years old who had a stem cell transplant for SCID, so the T cells may come from the graft donor.

The CDR3 protein is CASSGRPGGFYGYTF. The CDR3 DNA reads TGTGCCAGCAGTGGCCGGCCCGGGGGGTTCTATGGCTACACCTTC. The chain recombines TRBV6-1 with TRBJ1-2, with D possibly matching TRBD1 (5 bases). Trimming shortened V by 4 bases and J by 4 bases, and 16 bases separated the two germline ends. CDR1 is MNHNS and CDR2 is SASEGT in the germline V gene. The CDR3 runs 15 residues.